One sample yielded the 3 T cell receptor beta chains listed below, sequenced in a study of Graves' ophthalmopathy and Graves' hyperthyroidism. RNA transcripts were the template, and TCR beta CDR3 regions were amplified from them. RT-PCR with HTBI primers came first, then second-round multiplex PCR. Each CDR3 protein gets one entry after TCRdb re-called the multiplex PCR reads with MiXCR. The sample gives around 1.1 million distinct CDR3 sequences, about 36% of which show up once; around 10% is in the top ten. The sample comprised peripheral blood or thyroid tissue (not recorded which). These receptors all come from an adult man with Graves' hyperthyroidism.

This clonotype was recorded many times. This chain uses TRBV7-8 with TRBJ1-1; D ambiguous. CDR3 length: 12 residues. Germline-derived CDR1 and CDR2 are SGHVS and FQNEAQ. V gave up 8 bases and J gave up 3 bases, with 10 bases separating them. CDR3 sequence: CASERQDTEAFF. DNA for the CDR3: TGTGCCAGCGAGAGGCAGGACACTGAAGCTTTCTTT.

Turning to this clonotype: Since no conserved phenylalanine or tryptophan closes the CDR3, a read error is the likely cause. The DNA is omitted, as the CDR3 cannot be located on it reliably, and the CDR3 follows TCRdb's listing. The chain combines TRBV28 with TRBJ2-2; the table assigns TRBD2, which was not confirmed against the DNA. CDR1 MDHEN and CDR2 SYDVKM come from the germline V gene. Both ends counted, the CDR3 spans 10 residues. CDR3 region: CASSTLPGLA.

The V call is TRBV29-1, the J call TRBJ2-6; 9 bases are a match to TRBD1. CDR1 is SQVTM, CDR2 ANQGSEA, per germline. V trimming: 6 bases; J trimming: 1 base; junction bases outside the gene matches: 13. This CDR3 is built from 18 residues. CDR3: CSVGTGGETISGANVLTF. The CDR3 nucleotides read TGCAGCGTGGGCACAGGGGGCGAGACAATTTCTGGGGCCAACGTCCTGACTTTC.